This T cell receptor beta chain was captured in a study of T cell changes during pregnancy in multiple sclerosis. Here immunoSEQ multiplex PCR was the method, and the copy in TCRdb shows in-frame clones only, minus some. The sample records 50,000 to 65,000 clones, approximately 94% being singletons. This CDR3 is 13 amino acids long. In germline, CDR1 is SGHAT, CDR2 FQNNGV. The V and J ends lost 2 bases and 4 bases respectively, with 7 bases between them. Sequencing was performed on CD8+ T cells from peripheral blood mononuclear cells, taken in the second trimester of pregnancy. The chain recombines TRBV11-2 with TRBJ2-3; D remains ambiguous. The source of this sequence is a female donor with multiple sclerosis, enrolled in a pregnancy study. This chain's CDR3 is CASSLSLPDTQYF. DNA for the CDR3: TGTGCCAGCAGCTTATCCCTACCAGATACGCAGTATTTT.